The 24 T cell receptor beta chains reported below all come from one sample, sequenced in a study of OX40 agonist ivuxolimab in advanced cancers. TCRdb keeps only in-frame clones here, not all; method: immunoSEQ multiplex PCR. The sample records over 50,000 clones, approximately 90% being singletons. The sequenced sample was CD4+ or CD8+ T cells sorted from blood, obtained in a trial of the OX40 agonist ivuxolimab. The receptors come from an adult with an advanced solid tumor such as melanoma, head and neck, liver or kidney cancer.

The genes are TRBV18 and TRBJ1-2; D is possibly TRBD1 (5 bases). Looked up from germline, CDR1 is KGHSH and CDR2 is LQKENI. This CDR3 is built from 15 residues. The germline V and J ends were trimmed by 0 bases and 4 bases, with 12 bases remaining between them. The CDR3 DNA reads TGTGCCAGCTCACCACCGCGGACAAATACCTATGGCTACACCTTC. Residues: CASSPPRTNTYGYTF.

V is TRBV19 and J is TRBJ2-5, with TRBD2 matching 7 bases. This CDR3 region has 12 residues. The V gene end was trimmed by 6 bases and the J gene end by 3 bases; junction bases not matched to a gene: 1. Germline V CDR1 and CDR2: LNHDA, SQIVND (reference sequence). The CDR3 here is CASSTSEETQYF. CDR3 nucleotides: TGTGCCAGTAGCACTAGCGAAGAGACCCAGTACTTC.

This chain uses TRBV7-6 with TRBJ1-2; the D is unclear. The V gene's germline CDR1 is SGHVS and CDR2 FNYEAQ. CDR3 length: 13 residues. Trimming pared 0 bases from V and 6 bases from J, leaving 8 bases between. CDR3 sequence: CASSLATDHGYTF. The CDR3 nucleotides read TGTGCCAGCAGCTTAGCGACCGATCATGGCTACACCTTC.

In DNA form, the CDR3 reads TGTGCCACCAGCAGAGATGGTCAGGTGTTGACCCCGTCCGGCGCCGGTCAGCCCCAGCATTTT. Protein: CATSRDGQVLTPSGAGQPQHF. The chain combines TRBV15 with TRBJ1-5; no reliable D call. Trimming removed 0 bases at V and 6 bases at J, with 30 bases between. Germline CDR1 and CDR2: LNHNV and YYDKDF (reference sequence). The CDR3 has 21 residues.

The gene calls are TRBV9 and TRBJ2-2; D is possibly TRBD1 or TRBD2 (5 bases each). Germline CDR1 is SGDLS and CDR2 is YYNGEE. The V end lost 0 bases, the J end lost 6 bases, and 15 bases lay between the germline ends. CDR3 length: 16 residues. The CDR3 reads CASSVAWDPRAGELFF. CDR3 in DNA: TGTGCCAGCAGCGTAGCTTGGGACCCCCGGGCCGGGGAGCTGTTTTTT.

The chain carries TRBV9 and TRBJ2-2; no clear D gene. Germline V gene data show CDR1 as SGDLS and CDR2 as YYNGEE. The CDR3 loop spans 15 amino acids. The ends were cut back, 4 bases at V and 3 bases at J, with 13 bases in the middle. CDR3 region: CASSPPEYDTGELFF. The CDR3 DNA sequence: TGTGCCAGCAGCCCACCCGAGTACGACACCGGGGAGCTGTTTTTT.

The chain carries TRBV21-1 and TRBJ1-3. TRBV21-1 is marked as a pseudogene. The CDR3 spans 21 residues. In DNA form, the CDR3 reads TGTGCCAGCAGCAAACGGAGATGGGATCCCTGGGCGGAAGAATTTGGAAACACCATATATTTT. Its protein is CASSKRRWDPWAEEFGNTIYF.

V is TRBV6-1 and J is TRBJ2-3, with D tentatively TRBD1 (5 bases). CDR1 is MNHNS and CDR2 is SASEGT in the germline V gene. V was clipped by 7 bases and J by 2 bases, with 13 bases between them. This CDR3 has 14 residues. DNA for the CDR3: TGTGCCAGCAAGGGGTTCCAGTACACAGATACGCAGTATTTT. Translated, it gives CASKGFQYTDTQYF.

In DNA, the CDR3 is TGTGCCAGCAGCTTAGGGGTGGATTCGGCCAAAAACATTCAGTACTTC. Its translation: CASSLGVDSAKNIQYF. This rearrangement joins TRBV7-2 to TRBJ2-4; D gene unclear. Germline CDR1 is SGHTA and CDR2 is FQGNSA. The CDR3 has 16 amino acids. V lost 1 base and J 1 base, leaving 11 bases between the germline ends. The variable domain in full, with the rest retrieved from reference TRBV7-2 and TRBJ2-4, is GAGVSQSPSNKVTEKGKDVELRCDPISGHTALYWYRQSLGQGLEFLIYFQGNSAPDKSGLPSDRFSAERTGGSVSTLTIQRTQQEDSAVYLCASSLGVDSAKNIQYFGAGTRLSVL.

The V call is TRBV10-1, the J call TRBJ2-7; 10 bases are shared with TRBD1. The CDR3 extends over 14 amino acids. Trimming took 6 bases from V and 2 from J; bases not matched to a gene: 4. The V gene's germline CDR1 is WNHNN and CDR2 SYGVQD (reference sequence). The CDR3 DNA reads TGCGCCAGCAGCACCGGGACAGGGGCCTACGAGCAGTACTTC. Its translation is CASSTGTGAYEQYF.

V usage is TRBV5-4 and J usage is TRBJ1-5; TRBD1 agrees at 8 bases. The V gene end was trimmed by 3 bases and the J gene end by 0 bases; junction bases not matched to a gene: 17. CDR3 size: 20 residues. Germline-derived CDR1 and CDR2 are SGHNT and YYREEE (reference sequence). CDR3 bases: TGTGCCAGCAGCTCGAAATCTTGGACAGGGTTACTTTATAGCAATCAGCCCCAGCATTTT. It codes for CASSSKSWTGLLYSNQPQHF.

The chain employs TRBV7-3 and TRBJ2-3; D is possibly TRBD2 (6 bases). V lost 3 bases, J lost 0 bases, and 10 bases lay in between. CDR1 SGHTA and CDR2 FQGTGA come from the germline V gene. This CDR3 contains 15 residues. The CDR3 coding sequence is TGTGCCAGCAGCTTTATGAGCGGGAGCACAGATACGCAGTATTTT. It specifies CASSFMSGSTDTQYF.

J is TRBJ1-3 and V is TRBV19; tentative D call: TRBD1 (5 bases). Looked up from germline, CDR1 is LNHDA and CDR2 is SQIVND (reference sequence). CDR3 length: 15 amino acids. V was pared by 4 bases and J by 0 bases, with 10 bases between. CDR3 in DNA: TGTGCCAGTAGTACTAGACAGATCTCTGGAAACACCATATATTTT. Translated, it gives CASSTRQISGNTIYF.

V and J are TRBV7-2 and TRBJ2-1, with 7 positions matching TRBD2. Trimming at V came to 3 bases and at J to 7 bases, leaving 12 bases not matched to a gene. CDR1 and CDR2 (germline): SGHTA, FQGNSA. There are 16 residues in the CDR3. The CDR3 DNA reads TGTGCCAGCAGCTTTAGGTTGGGGGAGGGATCAAATGAGCAGTTCTTC. Amino acids: CASSFRLGEGSNEQFF.

The chain employs TRBV5-1 and TRBJ2-3; D is ambiguous. The CDR3 is 13 residues long. The germline V gene encodes CDR1 SGHRS and CDR2 YFSETQ. V was pared by 0 bases and J by 2 bases, with 4 bases between. CDR3 sequence reads: CASSLVLTDTQYF. As DNA, the CDR3 is TGCGCCAGCAGCTTGGTTCTCACAGATACGCAGTATTTT.

This chain joins TRBV4-3 and TRBJ2-7; maybe TRBD2 (5 bases). Germline V gene data show CDR1 as LGHNA and CDR2 as YSLEER. The CDR3 has 13 residues. V was shortened by 3 bases and J by 1 base, with 7 bases between the two germline ends. The CDR3 here is CASSHPGSYEQYF. The CDR3 DNA reads TGCGCCAGCAGCCACCCGGGGTCCTACGAGCAGTACTTC.

In DNA, the CDR3 is TGTGCCAGCGAGGAGGCGGGGGGCCCGGAGACCCAGTACTTC. Translation: CASEEAGGPETQYF. The chain joins TRBV6-1 to TRBJ2-5, with TRBD2 identical over 8 bases. Germline V gene lookup returns CDR1 MNHNS and CDR2 SASEGT. The CDR3 covers 14 residues. Trimming at V came to 8 bases and at J to 5 bases, leaving 10 bases not matched to a gene.

This sequence joins TRBV7-9 and TRBJ1-2; 7 bases align to TRBD1. Germline loops: CDR1 SEHNR, CDR2 FQNEAQ (reference sequence). The CDR3 is 15 amino acids. J lost 4 bases, V lost 5 bases, and 10 bases had no gene match. CDR3 amino acids: CASSHRQGGVYGYTF. The CDR3 DNA follows: TGTGCCAGCAGCCACCGACAGGGAGGAGTCTATGGCTACACCTTC.

The chain couples TRBV5-4 to TRBJ2-7, with 9 bases matching TRBD1. V was pared by 4 bases and J by 3 bases, with 14 bases of the junction left unmatched. CDR1 is SGHNT and CDR2 is YYREEE in the germline V gene (reference sequence). The CDR3 has 17 amino acids. Here the CDR3 reads CASSGGQGPLADYEQYF. The CDR3 bases are TGTGCCAGCAGCGGAGGACAGGGGCCCCTGGCAGACTACGAGCAGTACTTC.

V usage is TRBV7-3 and J usage is TRBJ2-3, with D perhaps TRBD1 or TRBD2 (7 bases each). V shed 4 bases and J shed 3 bases, with 17 bases lying between them. This CDR3 comprises 16 residues. CDR1 and CDR2 (germline): SGHTA, FQGTGA. In nucleotides, the CDR3 is TGTGCCAGCAGCTCCTCAGGGGGGGCGCAGACAGATACGCAGTATTTT. Amino acids: CASSSSGGAQTDTQYF.

J is TRBJ2-5 and V is TRBV28; D not resolved. V lost 10 bases and J lost 8, with 11 bases in between. Germline values: CDR1 MDHEN, CDR2 SYDVKM. CDR3 length equals 10 residues. DNA of the CDR3: TGTGCCACAGGCCCTCAAACCCAGTACTTC. This translates into CATGPQTQYF.

The CDR3 here is CASMEISTNEKLFF. Here the CDR3 DNA reads TGTGCCAGCATGGAGATCTCAACTAATGAAAAACTGTTTTTT. V gene TRBV7-9 combines with J gene TRBJ1-4, with unresolved D. V gave up 7 bases and J gave up 0 bases, with 9 bases separating them. CDR1 is SEHNR, CDR2 FQNEAQ, per germline (reference sequence). The CDR3 spans 14 residues. The complete variable domain, with remaining parts taken from reference TRBV7-9 and TRBJ1-4, reads DTGVSQNPRHKITKRGQNVTFRCDPISEHNRLYWYRQTLGQGPEFLTYFQNEAQLEKSRLLSDRFSAERPKGSFSTLEIQRTEQGDSAMYLCASMEISTNEKLFFGSGTQLSVL.

The chain couples TRBV7-2 to TRBJ2-1; the match to TRBD1 covers 9 bases. CDR1 SGHTA and CDR2 FQGNSA come from the germline V gene. The ends lost 5 bases at V and 15 bases at J; junction bases unmatched: 11. CDR3 length: 13 amino acids. The CDR3 loop reads CASSLGLGDRVFF. In DNA form, the CDR3 reads TGTGCCAGCAGCCTTGGTCTTGGGGACAGGGTGTTCTTC.

The chain has TRBV7-9 and TRBJ2-7; D unresolved. Trimming pared 5 bases from V and 2 bases from J, leaving 22 bases between. Per the germline V gene, CDR1 is SEHNR and CDR2 is FQNEAQ (reference sequence). This CDR3 is 17 amino acids long. The CDR3: CASSVGTGFNRAYEQYF. The CDR3 DNA is TGTGCCAGCAGCGTAGGTACTGGCTTCAACAGAGCCTACGAGCAGTACTTC.